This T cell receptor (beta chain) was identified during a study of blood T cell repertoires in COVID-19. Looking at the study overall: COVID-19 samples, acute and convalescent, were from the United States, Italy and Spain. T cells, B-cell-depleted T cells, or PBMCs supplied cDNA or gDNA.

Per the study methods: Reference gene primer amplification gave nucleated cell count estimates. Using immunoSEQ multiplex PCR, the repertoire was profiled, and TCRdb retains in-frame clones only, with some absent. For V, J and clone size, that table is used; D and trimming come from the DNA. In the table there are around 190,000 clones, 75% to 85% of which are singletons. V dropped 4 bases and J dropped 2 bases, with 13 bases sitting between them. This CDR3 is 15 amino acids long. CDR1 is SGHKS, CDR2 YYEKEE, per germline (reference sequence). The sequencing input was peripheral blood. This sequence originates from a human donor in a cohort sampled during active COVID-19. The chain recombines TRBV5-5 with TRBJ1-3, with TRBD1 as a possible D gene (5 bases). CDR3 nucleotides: TGTGCCAGCAGCCTGGGACGGGGTGCTGGAAACACCATATATTTT. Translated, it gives CASSLGRGAGNTIYF.